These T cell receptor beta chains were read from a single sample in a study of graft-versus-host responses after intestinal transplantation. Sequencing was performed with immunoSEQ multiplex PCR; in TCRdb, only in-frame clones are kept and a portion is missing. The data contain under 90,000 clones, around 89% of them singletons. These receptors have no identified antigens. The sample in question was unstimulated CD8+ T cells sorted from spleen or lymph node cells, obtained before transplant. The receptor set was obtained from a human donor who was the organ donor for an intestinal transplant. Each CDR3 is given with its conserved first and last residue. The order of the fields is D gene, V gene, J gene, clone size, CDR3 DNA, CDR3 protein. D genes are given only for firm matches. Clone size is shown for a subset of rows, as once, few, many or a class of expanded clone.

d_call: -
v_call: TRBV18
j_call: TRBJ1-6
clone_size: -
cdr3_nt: TGTGCCAGCTCACCGGTGGGAGATCAATCACCCCTCCACTTT
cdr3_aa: CASSPVGDQSPLHF

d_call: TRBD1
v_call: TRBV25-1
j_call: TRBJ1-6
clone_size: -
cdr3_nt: TGTGCCACAGAAGGACAGGGGTTATCCTATAATTCACCCCTCCACTTT
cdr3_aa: CATEGQGLSYNSPLHF

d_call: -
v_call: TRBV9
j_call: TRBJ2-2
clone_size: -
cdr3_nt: TGTGCCAGCAGTCCGTACACCGGGGAGCTGTTTTTT
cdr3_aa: CASSPYTGELFF

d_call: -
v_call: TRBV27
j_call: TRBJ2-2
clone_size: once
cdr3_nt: TGTGCCAGCAGCAGGACTACTAACACCGGGGAGCTGTTTTTT
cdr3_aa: CASSRTTNTGELFF

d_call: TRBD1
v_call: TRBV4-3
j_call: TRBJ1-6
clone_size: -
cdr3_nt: TGCGCCAGCAGCCAAGATCAGGGGGCCCTCTATAATTCACCCCTCCACTTT
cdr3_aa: CASSQDQGALYNSPLHF

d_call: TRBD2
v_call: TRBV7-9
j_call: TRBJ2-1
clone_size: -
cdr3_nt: TGTGCCAGCAGCTTATCCAACCAGCGGGGGGGCAATGAGCAGTTCTTC
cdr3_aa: CASSLSNQRGGNEQFF

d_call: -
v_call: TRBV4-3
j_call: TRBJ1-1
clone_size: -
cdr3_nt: TGCGCCAGCAGCCAGCACAGGGATAAGAACACTGAAGCTTTCTTT
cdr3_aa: CASSQHRDKNTEAFF

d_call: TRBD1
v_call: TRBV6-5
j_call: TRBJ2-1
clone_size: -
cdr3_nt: TGTGCCAGCAGTCGACAGGGGCGGAATGAGCAGTTCTTC
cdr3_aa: CASSRQGRNEQFF

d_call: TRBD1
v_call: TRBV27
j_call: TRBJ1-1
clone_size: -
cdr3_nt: TGTGCCAGCAGTAGTGGGCCGCCGGGACAGTTCCTGAACACTGAAGCTTTCTTT
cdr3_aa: CASSSGPPGQFLNTEAFF

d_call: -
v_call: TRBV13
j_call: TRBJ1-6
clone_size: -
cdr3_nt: TGTGCCAGCGGCACTCGGACAGAAAGCTCACCCCTCCACTTT
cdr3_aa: CASGTRTESSPLHF